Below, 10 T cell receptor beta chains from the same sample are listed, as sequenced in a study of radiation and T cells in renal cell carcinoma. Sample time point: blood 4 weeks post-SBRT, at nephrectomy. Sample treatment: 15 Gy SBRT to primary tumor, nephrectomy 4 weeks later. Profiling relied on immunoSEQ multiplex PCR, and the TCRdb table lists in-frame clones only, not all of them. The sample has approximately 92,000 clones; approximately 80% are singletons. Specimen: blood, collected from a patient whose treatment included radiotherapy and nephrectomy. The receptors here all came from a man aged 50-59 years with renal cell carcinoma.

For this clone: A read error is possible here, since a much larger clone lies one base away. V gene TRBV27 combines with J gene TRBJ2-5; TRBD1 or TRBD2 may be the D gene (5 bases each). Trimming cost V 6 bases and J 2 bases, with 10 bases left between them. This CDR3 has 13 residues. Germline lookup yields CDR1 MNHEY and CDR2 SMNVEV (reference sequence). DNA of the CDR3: TGTGCCAGCAGCCGGGGACGGCAAGAGACCCAGTACTTC. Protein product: CASSRGRQETQYF.

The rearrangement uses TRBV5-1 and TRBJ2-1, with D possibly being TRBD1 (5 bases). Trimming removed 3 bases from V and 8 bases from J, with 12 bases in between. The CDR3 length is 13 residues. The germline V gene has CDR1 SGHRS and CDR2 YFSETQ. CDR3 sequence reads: CASSSDSTDEQFF. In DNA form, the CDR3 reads TGCGCCAGCAGCTCCGACAGCACTGATGAGCAGTTCTTC.

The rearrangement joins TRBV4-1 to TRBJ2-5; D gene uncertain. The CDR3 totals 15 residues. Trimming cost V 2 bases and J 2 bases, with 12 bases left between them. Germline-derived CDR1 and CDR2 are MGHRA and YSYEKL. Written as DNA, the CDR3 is TGCGCCAGCAGCCAACAATCCAACAATCAAGAGACCCAGTACTTC. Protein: CASSQQSNNQETQYF.

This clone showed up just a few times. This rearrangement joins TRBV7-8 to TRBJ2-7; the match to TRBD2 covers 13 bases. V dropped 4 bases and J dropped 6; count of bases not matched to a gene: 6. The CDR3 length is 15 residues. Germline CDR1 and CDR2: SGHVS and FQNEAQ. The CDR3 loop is CASSSRLAGGSEQYF. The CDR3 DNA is TGTGCCAGCAGCTCGAGACTAGCGGGAGGCTCCGAGCAGTACTTC.

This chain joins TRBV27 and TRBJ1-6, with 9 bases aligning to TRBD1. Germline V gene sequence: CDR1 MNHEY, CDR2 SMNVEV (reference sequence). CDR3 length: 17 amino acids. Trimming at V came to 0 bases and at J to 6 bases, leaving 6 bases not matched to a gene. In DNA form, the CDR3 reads TGTGCCAGCAGTTTATCGGGGACAGGGAGTACTAATTCACCCCTCCACTTT. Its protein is CASSLSGTGSTNSPLHF.

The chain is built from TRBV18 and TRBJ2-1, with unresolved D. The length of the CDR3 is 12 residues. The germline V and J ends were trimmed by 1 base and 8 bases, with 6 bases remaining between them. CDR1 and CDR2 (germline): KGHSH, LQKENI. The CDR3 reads CASSPQGYEQFF. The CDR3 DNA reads TGTGCCAGCTCACCACAGGGCTATGAGCAGTTCTTC.

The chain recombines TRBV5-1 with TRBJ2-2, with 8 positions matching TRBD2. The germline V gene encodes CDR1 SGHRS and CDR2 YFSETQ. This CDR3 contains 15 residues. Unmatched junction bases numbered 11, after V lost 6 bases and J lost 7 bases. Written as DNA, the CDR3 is TGCGCCAGCACCGTAGCGGGATTCGAGATCGGGGAGCTGTTTTTT. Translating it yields CASTVAGFEIGELFF. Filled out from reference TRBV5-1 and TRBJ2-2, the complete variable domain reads KAGVTQTPRYLIKTRGQQVTLSCSPISGHRSVSWYQQTPGQGLQFLFEYFSETQRNKGNFPGRFSGRQFSNSRSEMNVSTLELGDSALYLCASTVAGFEIGELFFGEGSRLTVL.

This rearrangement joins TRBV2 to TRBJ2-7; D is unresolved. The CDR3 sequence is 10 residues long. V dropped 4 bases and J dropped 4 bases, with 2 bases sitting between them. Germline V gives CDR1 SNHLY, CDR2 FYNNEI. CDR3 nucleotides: TGTGCCAGCAGTGTATACGAGCAGTACTTC. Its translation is CASSVYEQYF.

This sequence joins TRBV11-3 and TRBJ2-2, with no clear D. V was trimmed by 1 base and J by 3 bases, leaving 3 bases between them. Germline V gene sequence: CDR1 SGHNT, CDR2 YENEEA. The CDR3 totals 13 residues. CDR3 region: CASSLADTGELFF. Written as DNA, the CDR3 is TGTGCCAGCAGCTTAGCGGACACCGGGGAGCTGTTTTTT.

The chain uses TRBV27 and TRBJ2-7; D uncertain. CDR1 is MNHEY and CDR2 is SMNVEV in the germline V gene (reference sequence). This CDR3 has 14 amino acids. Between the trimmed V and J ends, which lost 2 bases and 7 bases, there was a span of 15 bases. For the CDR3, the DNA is TGTGCCAGCAGTTTAATGGCACCGTATAGGGAGCAGTACTTC. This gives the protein CASSLMAPYREQYF.